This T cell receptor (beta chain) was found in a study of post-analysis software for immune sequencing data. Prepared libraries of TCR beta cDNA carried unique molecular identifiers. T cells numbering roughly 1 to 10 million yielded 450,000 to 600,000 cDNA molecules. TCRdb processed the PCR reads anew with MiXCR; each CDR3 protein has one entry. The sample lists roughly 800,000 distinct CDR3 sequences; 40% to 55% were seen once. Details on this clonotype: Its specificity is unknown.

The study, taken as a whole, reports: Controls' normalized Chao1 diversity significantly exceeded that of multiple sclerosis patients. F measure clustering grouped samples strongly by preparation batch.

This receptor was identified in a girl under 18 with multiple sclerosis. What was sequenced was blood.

As DNA, the CDR3 is TGCGCCAGCACGCCGACAGGGGCCGCGGTCTACACCTTC. Translating it yields CASTPTGAAVYTF. This chain connects TRBV5-1 to TRBJ1-2; 8 nucleotides align to TRBD1. This CDR3 has 13 amino acids. After removal of 6 bases from V and 10 bases from J, the junction contained 11 bases not matched to a gene. Germline V gene lookup returns CDR1 SGHRS and CDR2 YFSETQ.